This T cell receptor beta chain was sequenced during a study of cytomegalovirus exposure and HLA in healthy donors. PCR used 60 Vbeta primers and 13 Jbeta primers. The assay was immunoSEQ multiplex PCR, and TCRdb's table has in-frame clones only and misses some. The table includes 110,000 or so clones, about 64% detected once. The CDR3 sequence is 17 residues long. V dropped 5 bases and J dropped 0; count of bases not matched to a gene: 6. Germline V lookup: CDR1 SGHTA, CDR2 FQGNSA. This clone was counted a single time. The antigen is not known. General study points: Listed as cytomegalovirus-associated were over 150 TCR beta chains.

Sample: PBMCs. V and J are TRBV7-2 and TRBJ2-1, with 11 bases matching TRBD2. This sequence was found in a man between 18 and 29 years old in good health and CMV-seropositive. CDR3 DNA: TGTGCCAGCAGCGCGAGACTAGCGGGGACCTCCTACAATGAGCAGTTCTTC. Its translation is CASSARLAGTSYNEQFF.